These 11 T cell receptor beta chains were all obtained from the same sample, sequenced in a study of Ad26.COV2.S vaccination and SARS-CoV-2 variants. Clones were read by immunoSEQ multiplex PCR, and TCRdb kept only the in-frame ones, dropping some. The sample has 300,000 to 350,000 clones; about 85% are singletons. Regarding treatment: roughly 18 received Ad26.COV2.S at low or high dose, single or two shots; roughly five received placebo; per-sample allocation not given. Sampling was performed 63 days after the first vaccine or placebo injection. The specimen was peripheral blood, collected in a trial of Ad26.COV2.S vaccine versus placebo. These receptors originate from a person between 18 and 59 years old who received the Ad26.COV2.S COVID-19 vaccine or a placebo.

This rearrangement joins TRBV9 to TRBJ2-3; 11 positions agree with TRBD2. The V gene end was trimmed by 3 bases and the J gene end by 6 bases; junction bases not matched to a gene: 6. This CDR3 has 15 amino acids. Germline loops: CDR1 SGDLS, CDR2 YYNGEE. CDR3 in amino acids: CASSAFGTSGDTQYF. The DNA of the CDR3 is TGTGCCAGCAGCGCCTTCGGGACTAGCGGCGATACGCAGTATTTT.

The chain is built from TRBV5-1 and TRBJ2-2, with TRBD1 identical over 11 bases. The germline V gene encodes CDR1 SGHRS and CDR2 YFSETQ. Trimming took 3 bases from V and 5 from J; bases not matched to a gene: 6. The CDR3 is 16 residues long. CDR3 loop: CASSSGQGAHTGELFF. The DNA for the CDR3 is TGCGCCAGCAGCTCCGGACAGGGGGCGCATACCGGGGAGCTGTTTTTT.

The chain is built from TRBV2 and TRBJ2-1; TRBD2 agrees at 12 bases. The junction had 9 bases not matched to a gene; V was cut back by 5 bases and J by 13 bases. Germline values: CDR1 SNHLY, CDR2 FYNNEI. The CDR3 spans 14 residues. CDR3 nucleotides: TGTGCCAGCAGTCCTACTACTAGCGGGGGGCTCCAGTTCTTC. Translating it yields CASSPTTSGGLQFF.

This chain links TRBV14 with TRBJ2-4; D remains unclear. CDR3 length: 13 amino acids. V lost 1 base and J 8 bases, leaving 9 bases between the germline ends. The germline V gene has CDR1 SGHDN and CDR2 FVKESK. The CDR3 here is CASSQAISDIQYF. The CDR3 nucleotides read TGTGCCAGCAGCCAAGCAATCTCGGACATTCAGTACTTC.

The rearrangement uses TRBV9 and TRBJ2-5; 10 nucleotides align to TRBD1. CDR3 length: 14 amino acids. Germline V gives CDR1 SGDLS, CDR2 YYNGEE. V trimming: 3 bases; J trimming: 5 bases; junction bases outside the gene matches: 4. The CDR3 loop is CASSGGQGMETQYF. The DNA for the CDR3 is TGTGCCAGCAGCGGGGGACAGGGGATGGAGACCCAGTACTTC.

DNA for the CDR3: TGCGCCAGCAGCCGCGGACCTAATCAGCCCCAGCATTTT. As protein: CASSRGPNQPQHF. The chain combines TRBV4-1 with TRBJ1-5; D gene ambiguous. Trimming removed 4 bases at V and 4 bases at J, with 8 bases between. The CDR3 loop spans 13 amino acids. The V gene's germline CDR1 is MGHRA and CDR2 YSYEKL.

Only one count was recorded for this clone. The chain is built from TRBV11-3 and TRBJ1-1; D is unresolved. The CDR3 is 11 residues long. CDR1 is SGHNT, CDR2 YENEEA, per germline. With 6 bases removed from V and 0 bases from J, the gap between germline ends came to 2 bases. The DNA of the CDR3 is TGTGCCAGCAGGCTGAACACTGAAGCTTTCTTT. Encoded protein: CASRLNTEAFF.

V and J are TRBV7-8 and TRBJ2-1; D tentatively reads TRBD1 or TRBD2 (5 bases each). Germline CDR1 is SGHVS and CDR2 is FQNEAQ. The CDR3 contains 13 residues. Trimming stripped 5 bases from V and 8 bases from J, with 13 bases between. The CDR3 region is CASSLRGADEQFF. CDR3 nucleotide sequence: TGTGCCAGCAGCCTAAGGGGAGCCGATGAGCAGTTCTTC.

The gene calls are TRBV7-9 and TRBJ2-3; possibly TRBD2 for D (5 bases). Germline lookup yields CDR1 SEHNR and CDR2 FQNEAQ (reference sequence). The V and J ends lost 5 bases and 15 bases respectively, with 12 bases between them. The CDR3 is made up of 10 amino acids. DNA for the CDR3: TGTGCCAGCAGCCGGGGTGGCAAATATTTT. Translation: CASSRGGKYF.

This clone occurred once. V gene TRBV29-1 combines with J gene TRBJ1-1; a weak D match, TRBD1 (6 bases). V lost 1 base and J lost 8, with 14 bases in between. The germline gives CDR1 SQVTM, CDR2 ANQGSEA. The CDR3 is made up of 13 amino acids. The CDR3 loop reads CSVEGPGEPEAFF. CDR3 coding DNA: TGCAGCGTTGAAGGACCAGGGGAACCAGAAGCTTTCTTT. The complete variable domain, with remaining parts taken from reference TRBV29-1 and TRBJ1-1, reads SAVISQKPSRDICQRGTSLTIQCQVDSQVTMMFWYRQQPGQSLTLIATANQGSEATYESGFVIDKFPISRPNLTFSTLTVSNMSPEDSSIYLCSVEGPGEPEAFFGQGTRLTVV.

The V and J genes are TRBV6-5 and TRBJ1-2; no reliable D call. Trimming pared 0 bases from V and 4 bases from J, leaving 15 bases between. From germline, CDR1 is MNHEY and CDR2 SVGAGI. This CDR3 region has 16 residues. The CDR3 sequence: CASSYSGESPSYGYTF. CDR3 nucleotide sequence: TGTGCCAGCAGTTACTCCGGAGAAAGCCCCTCCTATGGCTACACCTTC.